This T cell receptor beta chain emerged from a study of cytomegalovirus exposure and HLA in healthy donors. Germline V gene lookup returns CDR1 SGHNT and CDR2 YYREEE (reference sequence). The ends were cut back, 0 bases at V and 3 bases at J, with 7 bases in the middle. This CDR3 has 14 residues. With 60 Vbeta and 13 Jbeta primers, the PCR was carried out. Repertoires were generated with immunoSEQ multiplex PCR, while TCRdb's copy carries only in-frame clones and drops some. The sample includes 210,000 or so clones, around 80% of them seen just once. The specimen sequenced was PBMCs. The rearrangement uses TRBV5-4 and TRBJ2-1; D call uncertain. This clonotype was sampled from a girl aged 2 to 10 in good health and CMV-seronegative. CDR3 region: CASSLVADYNEQFF. The CDR3 DNA reads TGTGCCAGCAGCTTGGTTGCAGACTACAATGAGCAGTTCTTC. The full variable domain, with the rest looked up from reference TRBV5-4 and TRBJ2-1, is ETGVTQSPTHLIKTRGQQVTLRCSSQSGHNTVSWYQQALGQGPQFIFQYYREEENGRGNFPPRFSGLQFPNYSSELNVNALELDDSALYLCASSLVADYNEQFFGPGTRLTVL.